The T cell receptor (beta chain) described here comes from a study of blood T cell repertoires in COVID-19. At the level of the study: Specimens from acute and convalescent COVID-19 originated in the United States, Italy and Spain. T cells, B-cell-depleted T cells, or PBMCs provided the cDNA or gDNA that served as material.

The protocol was immunoSEQ multiplex PCR, while the TCRdb copy is restricted to in-frame clones and leaves out a portion. Of approximately 230,000 clones in the sample, about 86% were seen once. Looked up from germline, CDR1 is SGHRS and CDR2 is YFSETQ. The V gene lost 4 bases and the J gene lost 4 bases, with 21 bases spanning the gap. This CDR3 contains 18 residues. Sequences were obtained from peripheral blood. The chain combines TRBV5-1 with TRBJ1-6, with D perhaps TRBD1 (5 bases). This clonotype was obtained from an older man with acute or convalescent COVID-19. CDR3 sequence: CASSPRFVNRGYNSPLHF. The CDR3, as DNA: TGCGCCAGCAGCCCCAGGTTTGTGAACCGGGGGTATAATTCACCCCTCCACTTT.